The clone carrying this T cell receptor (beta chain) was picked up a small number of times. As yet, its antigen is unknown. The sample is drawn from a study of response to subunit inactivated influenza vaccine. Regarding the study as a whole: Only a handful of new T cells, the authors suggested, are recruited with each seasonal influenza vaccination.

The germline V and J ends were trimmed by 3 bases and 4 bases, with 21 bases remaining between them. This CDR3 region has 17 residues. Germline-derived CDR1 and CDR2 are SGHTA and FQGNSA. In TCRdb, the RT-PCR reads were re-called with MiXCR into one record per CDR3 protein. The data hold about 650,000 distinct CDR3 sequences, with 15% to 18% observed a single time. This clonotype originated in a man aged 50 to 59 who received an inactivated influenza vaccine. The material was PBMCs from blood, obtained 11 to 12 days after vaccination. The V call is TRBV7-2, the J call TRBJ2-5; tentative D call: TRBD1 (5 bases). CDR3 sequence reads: CASSFSPRQGRRETQYF. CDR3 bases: TGTGCCAGCAGCTTTAGCCCCCGGCAGGGAAGACGAGAGACCCAGTACTTC. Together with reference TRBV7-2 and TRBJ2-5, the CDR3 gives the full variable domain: GAGVSQSPSNKVTEKGKDVELRCDPISGHTALYWYRQSLGQGLEFLIYFQGNSAPDKSGLPSDRFSAERTGGSVSTLTIQRTQQEDSAVYLCASSFSPRQGRRETQYFGPGTRLLVL.